The 26 T cell receptor beta chains in this list originate from one sample, sequenced in a study of OX40 agonist ivuxolimab in advanced cancers. Data came from immunoSEQ multiplex PCR; TCRdb stores just in-frame clones and leaves some out. The sample includes tens of thousands of clones, around 90% of them seen just once. Here the sequenced sample was CD4+ or CD8+ T cells sorted from blood, taken in a trial of the OX40 agonist ivuxolimab. Receptors originate from an adult with an advanced solid tumor such as melanoma, head and neck, liver or kidney cancer.

The chain recombines TRBV6-5 with TRBJ1-5, with D possibly matching TRBD1 (5 bases). The V and J ends lost 2 bases and 0 bases respectively, with 8 bases between them. The CDR3 spans 15 residues. CDR1 and CDR2 (germline): MNHEY, SVGAGI. The CDR3 DNA sequence: TGTGCCAGCAGTTACGGCGGGGCTAGCAATCAGCCCCAGCATTTT. Translation: CASSYGGASNQPQHF.

The chain employs TRBV9 and TRBJ2-3; D is unclear. Trimming stripped 3 bases from V and 10 bases from J, with 6 bases between. This CDR3 has 10 residues. Germline values: CDR1 SGDLS, CDR2 YYNGEE. The CDR3 is CASSGDAQYF. The CDR3 nucleotides read TGTGCCAGCAGCGGCGACGCGCAGTATTTT.

This clone was counted a single time. The rearrangement uses TRBV10-3 and TRBJ1-2, with D uncertain. CDR1 and CDR2 (germline): ENHRY, SYGVKD. Trimming pared 6 bases from V and 7 bases from J, leaving 15 bases between. The CDR3 length is 13 residues. The CDR3: CAIRDSGLAGYTF. As DNA, the CDR3 is TGTGCCATCAGGGACTCCGGGCTCGCTGGCTACACCTTC.

This chain uses TRBV28 with TRBJ2-7, with a weak D call TRBD1 (5 bases). Germline-derived CDR1 and CDR2 are MDHEN and SYDVKM. V was trimmed by 6 bases and J by 3 bases, leaving 9 bases between them. The CDR3 runs 12 residues. CDR3 DNA sequence: TGTGCCAGCAGAGGCAGGGTCTACGAGCAGTACTTC. Translation gives CASRGRVYEQYF. Variable domain in full (rest from reference TRBV28 and TRBJ2-7): DVKVTQSSRYLVKRTGEKVFLECVQDMDHENMFWYRQDPGLGLRLIYFSYDVKMKEKGDIPEGYSVSREKKERFSLILESASTNQTSMYLCASRGRVYEQYFGPGTRLTVT.

This chain joins TRBV14 and TRBJ2-3; TRBD1 aligns across 9 bases. After removal of 7 bases from V and 4 bases from J, the junction contained 9 bases not matched to a gene. The V gene's germline CDR1 is SGHDN and CDR2 FVKESK. CDR3 length: 15 residues. The CDR3: CASNKIQGAADTQYF. The DNA of the CDR3 is TGTGCCAGCAATAAGATACAGGGGGCTGCAGATACGCAGTATTTT. The full variable domain, rest sourced from reference TRBV14 and TRBJ2-3, is EAGVTQFPSHSVIEKGQTVTLRCDPISGHDNLYWYRRVMGKEIKFLLHFVKESKQDESGMPNNRFLAERTGGTYSTLKVQPAELEDSGVYFCASNKIQGAADTQYFGPGTRLTVL.

In this sample, this clone turned up once. The V and J genes are TRBV7-3 and TRBJ2-5, with TRBD2 matching over 7 bases. CDR3 size: 14 residues. Germline trimming cut 3 bases from V and 5 bases from J; bases unmatched to any gene: 6. CDR1 is SGHTA, CDR2 FQGTGA, per germline. For the CDR3, the DNA is TGTGCCAGCAGCTTGAGGCAGGGAGGGGAGACCCAGTACTTC. Translating it yields CASSLRQGGETQYF.

In DNA, the CDR3 is TGTGCCAGTAGTATGCCGGGTGTCCAAAACATTCAGTACTTC. The encoded protein is CASSMPGVQNIQYF. The chain recombines TRBV19 with TRBJ2-4; D not certain. Trimming cost V 3 bases and J 5 bases, with 11 bases left between them. Germline CDR1 is LNHDA and CDR2 is SQIVND (reference sequence). The CDR3 contains 14 residues.

This chain joins TRBV18 and TRBJ2-2; D might be TRBD1 or TRBD2, each matching 5 bases. V lost 1 base and J 0 bases, leaving 6 bases between the germline ends. Germline V gives CDR1 KGHSH, CDR2 LQKENI. CDR3 length: 15 residues. The CDR3: CASSPRDPNTGELFF. The CDR3 DNA sequence: TGTGCCAGCTCACCACGGGACCCGAACACCGGGGAGCTGTTTTTT.

This sequence joins TRBV2 and TRBJ2-5; TRBD1 might be the D (6 bases). Trimming removed 3 bases at V and 5 bases at J, with 13 bases between. CDR3 length: 14 amino acids. Per the germline V gene, CDR1 is SNHLY and CDR2 is FYNNEI. The CDR3 region is CASSDGQGRETQYF. In DNA, the CDR3 is TGTGCCAGCAGTGATGGGCAGGGGCGGGAGACCCAGTACTTC.

J is TRBJ2-7 and V is TRBV5-5, with 9 bases matching TRBD2. Per germline, CDR1 SGHKS and CDR2 YYEKEE (reference sequence). The CDR3 loop spans 15 amino acids. V dropped 4 bases and J dropped 0; count of bases not matched to a gene: 5. The CDR3 is CASSDLAGISYEQYF. CDR3 nucleotides: TGTGCCAGCAGCGATCTAGCGGGGATCTCCTACGAGCAGTACTTC.

In this sample, this clone turned up a few times. This rearrangement joins TRBV7-2 to TRBJ2-1, with D perhaps assigned TRBD1 or TRBD2 (5 bases each). Trimming cost V 1 base and J 4 bases, with 11 bases left between them. Germline CDR1 SGHTA, CDR2 FQGNSA. The CDR3 is made up of 15 amino acids. The CDR3 coding sequence is TGTGCCAGCAGCTTAGGGGGGTCTCATTACAATGAGCAGTTCTTC. It translates to CASSLGGSHYNEQFF.

This clone has only a few counts. The rearrangement uses TRBV19 and TRBJ2-6; possibly TRBD1 or TRBD2 for D (6 bases each). CDR3 length equals 17 residues. CDR1 LNHDA and CDR2 SQIVND come from the germline V gene (reference sequence). V gave up 3 bases and J gave up 2 bases, with 14 bases separating them. The CDR3 region is CASSISRGATGANVLTF. CDR3 nucleotide sequence: TGTGCCAGTAGTATTAGTAGGGGGGCGACTGGGGCCAACGTCCTGACTTTC. Filled out from reference TRBV19 and TRBJ2-6, the complete variable domain reads DGGITQSPKYLFRKEGQNVTLSCEQNLNHDAMYWYRQDPGQGLRLIYYSQIVNDFQKGDIAEGYSVSREKKESFPLTVTSAQKNPTAFYLCASSISRGATGANVLTFGAGSRLTVL.

This chain joins TRBV7-8 and TRBJ2-1; 8 bases match TRBD1. Germline assignment: CDR1 SGHVS and CDR2 FQNEAQ. The CDR3 is 17 residues long. The V gene end was trimmed by 5 bases and the J gene end by 0 bases; junction bases not matched to a gene: 9. The CDR3 DNA reads TGTGCCAGCAGCCCTCCGCGGACAGGGCGCTCCTACAATGAGCAGTTCTTC. Translation: CASSPPRTGRSYNEQFF.

The V and J genes are TRBV21-1 and TRBJ1-5; the table gives TRBD1 as D, unverified against the DNA. TRBV21-1 is annotated as a pseudogene. The CDR3 is made up of 18 amino acids. CDR3 DNA sequence: TGTGCCAGCAGCAAACTAGAGATCGTCAGGGCTTGCGACCAGCCCCAGCATTTT. It codes for CASSKLEIVRACDQPQHF.

The CDR3 DNA reads TGTGCCAGCAGGCGGGACCACCCGGTATTAGAGACCCAGTACTTC. Translated, it gives CASRRDHPVLETQYF. The genes are TRBV6-6 and TRBJ2-5; tentative D call: TRBD2 (6 bases). Germline V gene sequence: CDR1 MNHNY, CDR2 SVGAGI (reference sequence). V lost 6 bases and J lost 4, with 18 bases in between. This CDR3 has 15 amino acids.

This chain links TRBV7-6 with TRBJ1-5; tentatively, D is TRBD1 (6 bases). Germline values: CDR1 SGHVS, CDR2 FNYEAQ. With 5 bases removed from V and 3 bases from J, the gap between germline ends came to 14 bases. This CDR3 is 15 amino acids long. Here the CDR3 DNA reads TGTGCCAGCAGCCCAGTGGGGGGCTACAATCAGCCCCAGCATTTT. Its translation: CASSPVGGYNQPQHF. Drawing the rest from reference TRBV7-6 and TRBJ1-5, the complete variable domain is GAGVSQSPRYKVTKRGQDVALRCDPISGHVSLYWYRQALGQGPEFLTYFNYEAQQDKSGLPNDRFSAERPEGSISTLTIQRTEQRDSAMYRCASSPVGGYNQPQHFGDGTRLSIL.

The chain links TRBV30 to TRBJ2-7; D is possibly TRBD2 (5 bases). The CDR3 loop spans 14 amino acids. With 3 bases removed from V and 7 bases from J, the gap between germline ends came to 19 bases. The germline CDR1 and CDR2 sequences are GTSNPN and SVGIG (reference sequence). As DNA, the CDR3 is TGTGCCTGGAGCCTTACTAGAGGCGTACGGGAGCAGTACTTC. Residues: CAWSLTRGVREQYF.

The genes are TRBV6-5 and TRBJ2-2; 10 bases are a match to TRBD2. V lost 8 bases to trimming and J lost 9 bases; unmatched junction nucleotides: 6. The CDR3 is made up of 13 amino acids. From germline, CDR1 is MNHEY and CDR2 SVGAGI. The CDR3 loop is CASGSSGSRELFF. For the CDR3, the DNA is TGTGCCAGCGGGTCTAGCGGGAGTCGGGAGCTGTTTTTT.

The chain employs TRBV6-6 and TRBJ2-2; D might be TRBD2 (6 bases). This CDR3 has 14 residues. The V gene lost 6 bases and the J gene lost 3 bases, with 11 bases spanning the gap. The germline gives CDR1 MNHNY, CDR2 SVGAGI (reference sequence). This CDR3 reads CASRPGVYTGELFF. The CDR3 DNA is TGTGCCAGCAGGCCGGGGGTTTACACCGGGGAGCTGTTTTTT.

This clone was picked up one time. This CDR3 reads CASSLGGYSTGQGQYF. The CDR3 DNA reads as TGTGCCAGCAGCTTGGGGGGTTACTCGACAGGGCAAGGGCAGTACTTC. This chain connects TRBV7-2 to TRBJ2-5; a weak D match, TRBD1 (7 bases). Germline assignment: CDR1 SGHTA and CDR2 FQGNSA. This CDR3 has 16 residues. Trimming removed 3 bases at V and 11 bases at J, with 25 bases between.

The chain couples TRBV7-2 to TRBJ2-1, with D hard to call. V lost 5 bases, J lost 4 bases, and 9 bases lay in between. The CDR3 is 13 amino acids. Germline V gene sequence: CDR1 SGHTA, CDR2 FQGNSA. CDR3 DNA sequence: TGTGCCAGCAGCATGTCTAGATACAATGAGCAGTTCTTC. Its translation is CASSMSRYNEQFF.

The V call is TRBV5-1, the J call TRBJ2-5, with 10 nucleotides matching TRBD2. This CDR3 has 14 amino acids. The ends lost 4 bases at V and 5 bases at J; junction bases unmatched: 5. Germline assignment: CDR1 SGHRS and CDR2 YFSETQ. The CDR3 bases are TGCGCCAGCAGCGCCGGGACTAGCGCCGAGACCCAGTACTTC. Its translation is CASSAGTSAETQYF. Using reference TRBV5-1 and TRBJ2-5 for the parts outside the CDR3, the full variable domain is KAGVTQTPRYLIKTRGQQVTLSCSPISGHRSVSWYQQTPGQGLQFLFEYFSETQRNKGNFPGRFSGRQFSNSRSEMNVSTLELGDSALYLCASSAGTSAETQYFGPGTRLLVL.

The rearrangement uses TRBV7-8 and TRBJ2-7; D is perhaps TRBD1 (5 bases). The CDR3 is 15 amino acids. CDR1 and CDR2 (germline): SGHVS, FQNEAQ. V was pared by 1 base and J by 2 bases, with 12 bases between. The chain's CDR3 is CASSLDRQGPYEQYF. For the CDR3, the DNA is TGTGCCAGCAGCTTAGATCGGCAGGGCCCCTACGAGCAGTACTTC.

Note on this clone: The sample contains more than one DNA sequence encoding this CDR3. The chain is built from TRBV4-1 and TRBJ2-7; tentatively, D is TRBD2 (5 bases). Germline lookup yields CDR1 MGHRA and CDR2 YSYEKL. The CDR3 length is 14 residues. Trimming cost V 0 bases and J 4 bases, with 10 bases left between them. As DNA, the CDR3 is TGCGCCAGCAGCCAAGACAGGAGGACGTACGAGCAGTACTTC. Amino acids: CASSQDRRTYEQYF.

The chain employs TRBV28 and TRBJ2-5, with D perhaps TRBD1 or TRBD2 (7 bases each). The CDR3 is made up of 16 amino acids. Trimming cost V 7 bases and J 5 bases, with 23 bases left between them. CDR1 and CDR2 (germline): MDHEN, SYDVKM. The CDR3 DNA follows: TGTGCCAGCATCGGTCCGCCACATCAGGGGGGGGAGACCCAGTACTTC. This translates into CASIGPPHQGGETQYF.

This clone has a handful of counts. The V call is TRBV18, the J call TRBJ2-3, with a possible D match to TRBD2 (6 bases). Germline CDR1 is KGHSH and CDR2 is LQKENI. V lost 4 bases, J lost 3 bases, and 11 bases lay in between. The CDR3 length is 14 residues. The CDR3: CASSRSGETDTQYF. The DNA of the CDR3 is TGTGCCAGCTCACGTTCGGGGGAGACAGATACGCAGTATTTT.